This is a list of T cell receptor beta chains from one sample in a study of control samples from healthy donors and cancer patients. Here immunoSEQ multiplex PCR was the method, and the copy in TCRdb shows in-frame clones only, minus some. The sample lists 100,000 to 150,000 clones; around 92% were seen once. The sample consisted of blood. All receptors come from a woman aged 50 to 65 in good health. Each CDR3 is given with its conserved first and last residue. Fields, in order: clone size, J gene, V gene, D gene, CDR3 DNA, CDR3 protein. The D gene is left open where the match is weak. Only part of the rows carry a size: once, few, many, or a class if the clone is expanded.

. TRBJ2-7 TRBV3-1/TRBV3-2 . TGTGCCAGCAGCCGAAGGGAGGGGGGGGGCCACGAGCAGTACTTC CASSRREGGGHEQYF
. TRBJ2-3 TRBV27 . TGTGCCAGCAGTTTGCAGGGGTCAAGCACAGATACGCAGTATTTT CASSLQGSSTDTQYF
. TRBJ2-7 TRBV2 TRBD1 TGTGCCAGCAGCCAACAGGGGATTGATGACGAGCAGTACTTC CASSQQGIDDEQYF
. TRBJ2-1 TRBV24-1 TRBD2 TGTGCCACCAGTGATTTAAAGGGGCGGGAGGGCCAAAACTACAATGAGCAGTTCTTC CATSDLKGREGQNYNEQFF
. TRBJ2-3 TRBV6-5 TRBD1 TGTGCCAGCAGGCACCAGACAGGGGCAGATACGCAGTATTTT CASRHQTGADTQYF
. TRBJ1-1 TRBV2 . TGTGCCAGCAGTGGAATCGGCGGGATTAACACTGAAGCTTTCTTT CASSGIGGINTEAFF
. TRBJ2-1 TRBV9 TRBD2 TGTGCCAGCAATTATCTAGCGGGAAGGGGGGATGAGCAGTTCTTC CASNYLAGRGDEQFF
. TRBJ1-5 TRBV6-6 TRBD1 TGTGCCAGCACCGAAACAGGGGCAAATCAGCCCCAGCATTTT CASTETGANQPQHF
. TRBJ2-7 TRBV5-4 . TGTGCCAGCAGCCCAGAAATATCCTCCTACGAGCAGTACTTC CASSPEISSYEQYF
. TRBJ1-2 TRBV5-1 . TGCGCCAGCAGCCCAACCGGGACGGATGGCTACACCTTC CASSPTGTDGYTF
. TRBJ2-3 TRBV9 . TGTGCCAGCAGACCTGAACCGGGACAAGGCCCTTTGACGCAGTATTTT CASRPEPGQGPLTQYF
. TRBJ1-2 TRBV30 . TGTGCCTGGAACAATAACTATGGCTACACCTTC CAWNNNYGYTF
. TRBJ2-2 TRBV6-6 . TGTGCCAGCAGCAGGGGCGCGGGCCCCAACACCGGGGAGCTGTTTTTT CASSRGAGPNTGELFF
once TRBJ1-1 TRBV3-1/TRBV3-2 . TGTGCCAGCAGCCCTCAGCAGGGCCCGAACACTGAAGCTTTCTTT CASSPQQGPNTEAFF
. TRBJ2-2 TRBV27 . TGTGCCAGCAGCCCCATCCCCCGAACCAACACCGGGGAGCTGTTTTTT CASSPIPRTNTGELFF
. TRBJ1-1 TRBV7-9 . TGTGCCAGCAGCTTGGGTTCGGTAGGGGACACTGAAGCTTTCTTT CASSLGSVGDTEAFF
. TRBJ1-2 TRBV4-1 . TGCGCCAGCTGGCACGCCGGGGGACGTGGCTACACCTTC CASWHAGGRGYTF
. TRBJ1-4 TRBV9 . TGTGCCAGCAGCGACAGCGTAGATCTTAATGCGAGACAATTTGAAAAACTGTTTTTT CASSDSVDLNARQFEKLFF
. TRBJ2-1 TRBV2 . TGTGCCAGCAGTGTCCGGGACGTTTACAATGAGCAGTTCTTC CASSVRDVYNEQFF
. TRBJ1-5 TRBV9 . TGTGCCAGCAGCTCTCAGGGGAATCAGCCCCAGCATTTT CASSSQGNQPQHF
. TRBJ2-1 TRBV27 . TGTGCCAGCAGTTTAAGCAGGGGCTGGGGGAATGAGCAGTTCTTC CASSLSRGWGNEQFF
. TRBJ1-2 TRBV6-1 TRBD1 TGTGCCAGCAGTGAAGGGACAGGGAATGGCTACACCTTC CASSEGTGNGYTF
. TRBJ2-7 TRBV3-1/TRBV3-2 . TGTGCCAGCAGCCCTGGGGGTGCGGAGCAGTACTTC CASSPGGAEQYF
. TRBJ1-2 TRBV6-5 . TGTGCCAGCAGTCTTTGGCCCTTATCGGGAGGCTACACCTTC CASSLWPLSGGYTF
. TRBJ1-1 TRBV18 . TGTGCCAGCTCACCTGGGGGGAACACTGAAGCTTTCTTT CASSPGGNTEAFF
. TRBJ2-7 TRBV12-1 . TGTGCCAGCAGCTTTAACGGACCCGCCTACGAGCAGTACTTC CASSFNGPAYEQYF
. TRBJ1-1 TRBV2 . TGTGCCAGCACCCCGGACAGAGGGTACACTGAAGCTTTCTTT CASTPDRGYTEAFF
. TRBJ1-6 TRBV5-5 . TGTGCCAGCAGCTCAAGATCCCCCGAGGATTCACCCCTCCACTTT CASSSRSPEDSPLHF
. TRBJ2-7 TRBV3-1/TRBV3-2 TRBD1 TGTGCCAGCAGCCAGGATGAGGGGACAGGCTCCTTCGAGCAGTACTTC CASSQDEGTGSFEQYF
. TRBJ2-7 TRBV28 . TGTGCCAGCAGTACCGGGGCCCAATTAACCCCCTACGAGCAGTACTTC CASSTGAQLTPYEQYF
once TRBJ2-7 TRBV3-1/TRBV3-2 TRBD2 TGTGCCAGCAGCGGAGACCCACATAGCGGGACGTACTTC CASSGDPHSGTYF
. TRBJ2-7 TRBV11-1 TRBD1 TGTGCCAGCAGCTTTGGCCGGGGACAGGGGTTAAACGAGCAGTACTTC CASSFGRGQGLNEQYF
. TRBJ2-7 TRBV30 TRBD1 TGTGCCTGGAGTGTGGCAGGGGGCTACGAGCAGTACTTC CAWSVAGGYEQYF
. TRBJ2-1 TRBV3-1/TRBV3-2 . TGTGCCAGCAGCCGCTTGGTGGGACCGTACAATGAGCAGTTCTTC CASSRLVGPYNEQFF
. TRBJ2-3 TRBV7-8 . TGTGCCAGCAGCTTAGATCGGGGAAGCACAGATACGCAGTATTTT CASSLDRGSTDTQYF
. TRBJ1-1 TRBV2 . TGTGCCAGCATTCAGGGTACGAGCACTGAAGCTTTCTTT CASIQGTSTEAFF
. TRBJ2-5 TRBV6-5 . TGTGCCAGCAGTTCCCGGACTGGGAGCCAAGAGACCCAGTACTTC CASSSRTGSQETQYF
. TRBJ2-1 TRBV7-2 TRBD2 TGTGCCAGCAGCCTCGGGACTAGCGGAGCCTACAATGAGCAGTTCTTC CASSLGTSGAYNEQFF
. TRBJ2-7 TRBV7-2 TRBD2 TGTGCCAGCAGGCGACTAGCGGGGAACTACGAGCAGTACTTC CASRRLAGNYEQYF
. TRBJ1-6 TRBV28 . TGTGCCAGCAGTCTACTTAATAATTCACCCCTCCACTTT CASSLLNNSPLHF
once TRBJ1-1 TRBV6-4 . TGTGCCAGCAGCGGGAACCCAGGGAACACTGAAGCTTTCTTT CASSGNPGNTEAFF
. TRBJ2-3 TRBV7-9 TRBD2 TGTGCCAGCAGCTCCTTGCGGGGGGCAGGAGATACGCAGTATTTT CASSSLRGAGDTQYF
. TRBJ2-5 TRBV5-6 TRBD1 TGTGCCAGCAGCACTACTCTCCGCGGACAGGGGCAAGAGACCCAGTACTTC CASSTTLRGQGQETQYF
. TRBJ2-5 TRBV6-5 TRBD2 TGTGCCACCTCCAGCGGCGGGGGGGCGGGGACCCAGTACTTC CATSSGGGAGTQYF
. TRBJ2-1 TRBV2 . TGTGCCAGCAGTGGCATAGTTGGTACGTTCTTC CASSGIVGTFF
. TRBJ1-5 TRBV5-6 . TGTGCCAGCAGCTTTGGGCAGATCAATCAGCCCCAGCATTTT CASSFGQINQPQHF
. TRBJ2-1 TRBV2 . TGTGCCAGCAGGGCCCGGGGTTTTTACAATGAGCAGTTCTTC CASRARGFYNEQFF
. TRBJ2-3 TRBV6-1 . TGTGCCAGCAGTGACGACCCTTCGGTCGCCACAGATACGCAGTATTTT CASSDDPSVATDTQYF
. TRBJ2-7 TRBV21-1 . TGTGCCAGCAGCATGTCGGGAGGAGCTTACGAGCAGTACTTC CASSMSGGAYEQYF
once TRBJ1-4 TRBV7-9 . TGTGCCAGCAGCCTGGCTCTAACGGATGGGACCTATGAAAAACTGTTTTTT CASSLALTDGTYEKLFF
. TRBJ1-5 TRBV6-5 . TGTGCCAGCAGCACGGGACACCCGAGCCCCCAGCATTTT CASSTGHPSPQHF
. TRBJ1-3 TRBV6-5 TRBD1 TGTGCCAGCAGACAGGGGGCTTATGGAAACACCATATATTTT CASRQGAYGNTIYF
. TRBJ1-1 TRBV19 . TGTGCCAGTAGTGCGCATTTGGGGGCTGAAGCTTTCTTT CASSAHLGAEAFF
. TRBJ2-5 TRBV5-1 . TGCGCCAGCAGCTTGGCGGCGGGAGAGACCCAGTACTTC CASSLAAGETQYF
. TRBJ1-6 TRBV5-1 . TGCGCCAGCAGCTTGAGAGGACAGAATAATTCACCCCTCCACTTT CASSLRGQNNSPLHF
. TRBJ1-2 TRBV9 . TGTGCCAGCAGCGTAGAGAGCAGGGTCTATGGCTACACCTTC CASSVESRVYGYTF
few TRBJ1-1 TRBV10-3 . TGTGCCATCAAAGGGCCAGGGAGGCAAGCTTTCTTT CAIKGPGRQAFF